What follows are 29 T cell receptor beta chains derived from one specimen sequenced in a study of cytotoxic CD8 clonotypes in ibrutinib-treated CLL. Sequencing used immunoSEQ multiplex PCR; TCRdb keeps in-frame clones, though not all of them. Here the sample spans around 300,000 clones, 80% being singletons. The source material was PBMCs, sampled before ibrutinib treatment. The source is a human donor with chronic lymphocytic leukemia.

V usage is TRBV6-5 and J usage is TRBJ1-3, with a possible D match to TRBD1 (5 bases). Germline V CDR1 and CDR2: MNHEY, SVGAGI. Trimming took off 2 bases at V and 3 bases at J, with 8 bases between the two ends. This CDR3 spans 14 amino acids. The CDR3 spells CASSYGHLGNTIYF. The CDR3 bases are TGTGCCAGCAGTTACGGACATCTTGGAAACACCATATATTTT.

This chain joins TRBV6-6 and TRBJ1-1; D is possibly TRBD1 (5 bases). Germline lookup yields CDR1 MNHNY and CDR2 SVGAGI (reference sequence). This CDR3 is 16 amino acids long. The V end lost 2 bases, the J end lost 2 bases, and 15 bases lay between the germline ends. The CDR3 region has the DNA TGTGCCAGCAGTTACCCACAGGACGGCCCCAACACTGAAGCTTTCTTT. This sequence encodes CASSYPQDGPNTEAFF.

J is TRBJ2-1 and V is TRBV4-3, with 14 bases fitting TRBD2. J was trimmed by 8 bases and V by 8 bases; bases with no gene match: 8. The germline CDR1 and CDR2 sequences are LGHNA and YSLEER. The CDR3 spans 15 residues. This CDR3 is CASARGLAGEYEQFF. Written as DNA, the CDR3 is TGCGCCAGCGCGAGGGGACTAGCGGGAGAATATGAGCAGTTCTTC.

The rearrangement joins TRBV27 to TRBJ2-3; a weak D match, TRBD2 (5 bases). The germline V and J ends were trimmed by 2 bases and 0 bases, with 6 bases remaining between them. Germline V gene sequence: CDR1 MNHEY, CDR2 SMNVEV (reference sequence). CDR3 length: 14 residues. DNA of the CDR3: TGTGCCAGCAGTTTAGGCGGGAGCACAGATACGCAGTATTTT. It yields the protein CASSLGGSTDTQYF.

J is TRBJ2-3 and V is TRBV25-1, with 7 positions matching TRBD1. Germline V gives CDR1 MGHDK, CDR2 SYGVNS. The CDR3 extends over 14 amino acids. V shed 8 bases, J shed 0 bases, and the junction held 5 bases outside the gene matches. The CDR3, as DNA: TGTGCCAGCGAGGGACAGCCCAGCACAGATACGCAGTATTTT. This translates into CASEGQPSTDTQYF.

As concerns this clone: The same CDR3 arises from other DNA sequences in this sample as well. This sequence joins TRBV5-1 and TRBJ2-3; the D gene is possibly TRBD2 (5 bases). The V and J ends lost 2 bases and 0 bases respectively, with 10 bases between them. Germline V gene lookup returns CDR1 SGHRS and CDR2 YFSETQ. The CDR3 length is 15 residues. CDR3 DNA: TGCGCCAGCAGCTTTTCGGGGAGAAGCACAGATACGCAGTATTTT. This encodes CASSFSGRSTDTQYF.

The chain is built from TRBV6-4 and TRBJ1-2; D is unresolved. Germline lookup yields CDR1 MRHNA and CDR2 SNTAGT. The V end lost 0 bases, the J end lost 4 bases, and 6 bases lay between the germline ends. The CDR3 runs to 13 residues. The CDR3 DNA sequence: TGTGCCAGCAGTGACTCGACTCCCTATGGCTACACCTTC. As protein: CASSDSTPYGYTF.

This clone was picked up a small number of times. This rearrangement joins TRBV14 to TRBJ1-2; D may be TRBD1 (5 bases). The germline gives CDR1 SGHDN, CDR2 FVKESK. Trimming pared 2 bases from V and 0 bases from J, leaving 16 bases between. The CDR3 contains 17 residues. The CDR3 nucleotides are TGTGCCAGCAGCCAAACAGGCATGGGACCGGCTAACTATGGCTACACCTTC. It codes for CASSQTGMGPANYGYTF.

On this clone: Relative to the germline gene, one junction end is altered; a read error may explain this. The DNA of the CDR3 is TGTGCCACCAGCTTGCGGACAGGACTAGCGAGGGGGAGCACCGGGGAGCTGTTTTTT. This translates into CATSLRTGLARGSTGELFF. The chain has TRBV7-9 and TRBJ2-2; 9 bases agree with TRBD2. Germline CDR1 SEHNR, CDR2 FQNEAQ (reference sequence). There are 19 residues in the CDR3. Complete variable domain (other parts from reference TRBV7-9 and TRBJ2-2): DTGVSQNPRHKITKRGQNVTFRCDPISEHNRLYWYRQTLGQGPEFLTYFQNEAQLEKSRLLSDRFSAERPKGSFSTLEIQRTEQGDSAMYLCATSLRTGLARGSTGELFFGEGSRLTVL.

This chain uses TRBV7-9 with TRBJ2-1, with unresolved D. This CDR3 is 14 amino acids long. CDR1 and CDR2 (germline): SEHNR, FQNEAQ (reference sequence). V gave up 0 bases and J gave up 5 bases, with 8 bases separating them. This chain's CDR3 is CASSLAGIDNEQFF. The CDR3 DNA follows: TGTGCCAGCAGCTTAGCTGGGATCGACAATGAGCAGTTCTTC.

This clone was detected only a few times. V usage is TRBV19 and J usage is TRBJ1-2, with D perhaps TRBD1 (6 bases). V was clipped by 2 bases and J by 7 bases, with 14 bases between them. The CDR3 consists of 14 residues. The germline V gene encodes CDR1 LNHDA and CDR2 SQIVND (reference sequence). The DNA of the CDR3 is TGTGCCAGTAGTATACGGGGGGCAAATCGTGGCTACACCTTC. This translates into CASSIRGANRGYTF.

The V call is TRBV6-6, the J call TRBJ2-7; no reliable D call. In germline, CDR1 is MNHNY, CDR2 SVGAGI (reference sequence). The ends were cut back, 6 bases at V and 1 base at J, with 7 bases in the middle. The CDR3 loop spans 12 amino acids. CDR3 nucleotide sequence: TGTGCCAGCAGCGGTAGTTCCTACGAGCAGTACTTC. The encoded protein is CASSGSSYEQYF.

This clone showed up just a few times. The chain combines TRBV9 with TRBJ2-3; 9 bases match TRBD2. The germline V gene has CDR1 SGDLS and CDR2 YYNGEE. Losses at the gene ends were 0 bases for V and 5 bases for J; bases not matched to a gene: 7. This CDR3 contains 16 residues. The CDR3 nucleotides read TGTGCCAGCAGCGTAGTAGCGGGAGAGTGGGGAGATACGCAGTATTTT. It yields the protein CASSVVAGEWGDTQYF. The entire variable domain, with the rest obtained from reference TRBV9 and TRBJ2-3, is as follows: DSGVTQTPKHLITATGQRVTLRCSPRSGDLSVYWYQQSLDQGLQFLIQYYNGEERAKGNILERFSAQQFPDLHSELNLSSLELGDSALYFCASSVVAGEWGDTQYFGPGTRLTVL.

The chain employs TRBV19 and TRBJ2-4, with D perhaps matching TRBD1 (5 bases). Trimming cost V 3 bases and J 5 bases, with 11 bases left between them. The CDR3 sequence is 14 residues long. Germline-derived CDR1 and CDR2 are LNHDA and SQIVND (reference sequence). The CDR3 loop is CASSIQGRENIQYF. For the CDR3, the DNA is TGTGCCAGTAGTATCCAGGGTAGGGAAAACATTCAGTACTTC. Drawing the rest from reference TRBV19 and TRBJ2-4, the complete variable domain is DGGITQSPKYLFRKEGQNVTLSCEQNLNHDAMYWYRQDPGQGLRLIYYSQIVNDFQKGDIAEGYSVSREKKESFPLTVTSAQKNPTAFYLCASSIQGRENIQYFGAGTRLSVL.

The chain combines TRBV9 with TRBJ2-3; D may be TRBD2 (5 bases). The CDR3 runs 16 residues. V lost 3 bases, J lost 1 base, and 15 bases lay in between. CDR1 is SGDLS, CDR2 YYNGEE, per germline. CDR3 residues: CASSELGFSGTDTQYF. CDR3 nucleotides: TGTGCCAGCAGCGAATTAGGTTTTAGCGGCACAGATACGCAGTATTTT.

Written as DNA, the CDR3 is TGTGCCAGCAGGGCCACTAGCGGGGCACAAGAGACCCAGTACTTC. Its translation: CASRATSGAQETQYF. The chain recombines TRBV27 with TRBJ2-5, with 10 bases that match TRBD2. CDR3 length equals 15 residues. J was trimmed by 2 bases and V by 6 bases; bases with no gene match: 6. Germline V lookup: CDR1 MNHEY, CDR2 SMNVEV (reference sequence).

J is TRBJ2-7 and V is TRBV11-2; D is ambiguous. Germline V lookup: CDR1 SGHAT, CDR2 FQNNGV. The ends were cut back, 2 bases at V and 0 bases at J, with 11 bases in the middle. The CDR3 sequence is 15 residues long. For the CDR3, the DNA is TGTGCCAGCAGCTTATACAGATGGAGCTCCTACGAGCAGTACTTC. Translating it yields CASSLYRWSSYEQYF.

The J gene is TRBJ1-1, the V gene TRBV28; tentative D call: TRBD1 (5 bases). V was pared by 10 bases and J by 3 bases, with 15 bases between. The CDR3 loop spans 13 amino acids. Per germline, CDR1 MDHEN and CDR2 SYDVKM. CDR3 sequence: CATLALGDTEAFF. CDR3 in DNA: TGTGCCACGTTAGCATTGGGGGACACTGAAGCTTTCTTT.

The rearrangement uses TRBV30 and TRBJ1-2; D is uncertain. V dropped 0 bases and J dropped 7 bases, with 12 bases sitting between them. The germline V gene encodes CDR1 GTSNPN and CDR2 SVGIG (reference sequence). This CDR3 region has 13 residues. This CDR3 reads CAWSVRRVGGYTF. The CDR3, as DNA: TGTGCCTGGAGTGTACGACGGGTGGGTGGCTACACCTTC.

The chain links TRBV5-1 to TRBJ2-7; no clear D. V lost 0 bases to trimming and J lost 3 bases, with 7 bases between them. Germline assignment: CDR1 SGHRS and CDR2 YFSETQ. The length of the CDR3 is 13 residues. CDR3 sequence: CASSLAPNYEQYF. In DNA, the CDR3 is TGCGCCAGCAGCTTGGCCCCAAACTACGAGCAGTACTTC.

V gene TRBV5-1 combines with J gene TRBJ1-5; D uncertain. With 2 bases removed from V and 4 bases from J, the gap between germline ends came to 13 bases. The CDR3 extends over 15 amino acids. Germline lookup yields CDR1 SGHRS and CDR2 YFSETQ. This CDR3 is CASSFLPGPNQPQHF. The CDR3 DNA reads TGCGCCAGCAGCTTCCTTCCGGGTCCGAATCAGCCCCAGCATTTT. The whole variable domain, filled in from reference TRBV5-1 and TRBJ1-5, reads KAGVTQTPRYLIKTRGQQVTLSCSPISGHRSVSWYQQTPGQGLQFLFEYFSETQRNKGNFPGRFSGRQFSNSRSEMNVSTLELGDSALYLCASSFLPGPNQPQHFGDGTRLSIL.

The rearrangement uses TRBV13 and TRBJ2-3; D might be TRBD1 (5 bases). V was clipped by 7 bases and J by 2 bases, with 16 bases between them. The CDR3 is made up of 15 amino acids. The V gene's germline CDR1 is PRHDT and CDR2 FYEKMQ (reference sequence). CDR3 sequence: CASTTWGGNTDTQYF. In DNA form, the CDR3 reads TGTGCCAGCACCACATGGGGCGGAAACACAGATACGCAGTATTTT.

The chain combines TRBV6-6 with TRBJ2-7; weak D call: TRBD2 (6 bases). Germline V gives CDR1 MNHNY, CDR2 SVGAGI (reference sequence). CDR3 length equals 14 residues. The V end was cut by 5 bases, the J end by 3 bases, with 14 bases between. CDR3 loop: CASSRTGTLYEQYF. The DNA for the CDR3 is TGTGCCAGCAGTCGTACCGGGACTCTCTACGAGCAGTACTTC.

The gene calls are TRBV7-6 and TRBJ2-1, with TRBD2 identical over 8 bases. V was pared by 0 bases and J by 5 bases, with 12 bases of the junction left unmatched. Germline V gene sequence: CDR1 SGHVS, CDR2 FNYEAQ. The CDR3 length is 18 residues. The CDR3 region is CASSLAPRGGRTNNEQFF. In nucleotides, the CDR3 is TGTGCCAGCAGCTTAGCGCCTCGGGGCGGGAGGACTAACAATGAGCAGTTCTTC.

The chain is built from TRBV6-5 and TRBJ2-3, with 8 bases aligning to TRBD2. CDR1 is MNHEY and CDR2 is SVGAGI in the germline V gene. Germline trimming cut 0 bases from V and 6 bases from J; bases unmatched to any gene: 8. The CDR3 spans 16 residues. CDR3 residues: CASSYSFTGGPDTQYF. In DNA form, the CDR3 reads TGTGCCAGCAGTTACTCGTTCACGGGAGGGCCTGATACGCAGTATTTT.

This chain uses TRBV11-2 with TRBJ2-4, with D unresolved. Trimming left V 1 base short and J 0 bases short, with 4 bases between. Germline loops: CDR1 SGHAT, CDR2 FQNNGV. The CDR3 covers 14 residues. The CDR3 loop is CASSLALAKNIQYF. CDR3 coding DNA: TGTGCCAGCAGCTTAGCGCTAGCCAAAAACATTCAGTACTTC.

CDR3: CASSPPRYAGGVDTQYF. CDR3 in DNA: TGCGCCAGCAGCCCGCCAAGGTACGCGGGAGGAGTAGATACGCAGTATTTT. The V and J genes are TRBV4-1 and TRBJ2-3; 8 nucleotides agree with TRBD2. CDR3 size: 17 residues. CDR1 and CDR2 (germline): MGHRA, YSYEKL. Trimming cost V 4 bases and J 5 bases; bases outside gene matches: 14.

CDR3 residues: CASGIAVGRETQYF. The CDR3 DNA is TGTGCCAGCGGGATTGCGGTGGGCCGGGAGACCCAGTACTTC. V and J are TRBV27 and TRBJ2-5; no clear D. The germline V gene encodes CDR1 MNHEY and CDR2 SMNVEV (reference sequence). V lost 8 bases and J 5 bases, leaving 18 bases between the germline ends. The CDR3 totals 14 residues.

This clone was recorded a few times. The chain uses TRBV7-6 and TRBJ1-2; 9 bases are shared with TRBD1. This CDR3 has 16 amino acids. J was trimmed by 2 bases and V by 1 base; bases with no gene match: 5. CDR1 and CDR2 from the germline V gene are SGHVS and FNYEAQ. The DNA for the CDR3 is TGTGCCAGCAGCTTAGGACAGACAGGGGGGAACTATGGCTACACCTTC. As protein: CASSLGQTGGNYGYTF.